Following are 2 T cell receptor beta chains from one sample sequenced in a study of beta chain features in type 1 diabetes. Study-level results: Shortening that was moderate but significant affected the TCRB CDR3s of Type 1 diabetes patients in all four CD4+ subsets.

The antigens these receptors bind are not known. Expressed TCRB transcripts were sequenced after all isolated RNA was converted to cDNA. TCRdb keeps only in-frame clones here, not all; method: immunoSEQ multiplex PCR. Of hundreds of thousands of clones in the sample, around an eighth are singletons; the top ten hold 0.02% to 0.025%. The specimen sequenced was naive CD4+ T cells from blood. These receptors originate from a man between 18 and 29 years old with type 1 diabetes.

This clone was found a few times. The CDR3 nucleotides read TGTGCCAGCAGTGCGGGGGGCGACTATGGCTACACCTTC. Protein product: CASSAGGDYGYTF. This rearrangement joins TRBV2 to TRBJ1-2; D is possibly TRBD1 (6 bases). Per the germline V gene, CDR1 is SNHLY and CDR2 is FYNNEI. Trimming left V 4 bases short and J 3 bases short, with 9 bases between. The CDR3 contains 13 residues.

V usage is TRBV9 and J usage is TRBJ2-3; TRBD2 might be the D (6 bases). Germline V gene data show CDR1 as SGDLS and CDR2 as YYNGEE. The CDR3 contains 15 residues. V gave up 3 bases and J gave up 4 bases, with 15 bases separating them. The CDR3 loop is CASSELASGADTQYF. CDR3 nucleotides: TGTGCCAGCAGCGAACTAGCCTCGGGAGCAGATACGCAGTATTTT.